A selection of T cell receptor beta chains follows, all from one sample in a study of T cell responses to AZD1222 COVID-19 vaccine. The data were produced by immunoSEQ multiplex PCR, yet TCRdb's version contains in-frame clones alone and is incomplete. This sample has tens of thousands of clones, with 88% found just once. The input for sequencing was peripheral blood, taken on day 0 of AZD1222 vaccination. Every receptor here comes from an adult in good health. CDR3s include the opening cysteine and the closing phenylalanine or tryptophan. The D gene is left open where the match is weak. Rows give clone size only sometimes, using once, few, many, or a class for an expanded clone.

>TRBJ2-1|TRBV5-1|NA|NA
TGCGCCAGCGGAGGGGTGGGGCAGGGGCAAGACAATGAGCAGTTCTTC
CASGGVGQGQDNEQFF
>TRBJ2-2|TRBV5-1|TRBD2|NA
TGCGCCTCGTCACCTGCTAGCGGGAGTGATACCGGGGAGCTGTTTTTT
CASSPASGSDTGELFF
>TRBJ1-2|TRBV27|NA|NA
TGTGCCAGCAGTTTCTTTCAGGGAGATGGCTACACCTTC
CASSFFQGDGYTF
>TRBJ1-3|TRBV6-6|TRBD1|NA
TGTGCCAGCAGTTTACTACAGGGGGCACGTGGAAACACCATATATTTT
CASSLLQGARGNTIYF
>TRBJ2-1|TRBV5-4|NA|NA
TGTGCCAGCAGCTTGGATCGCAATGAGCAGTTCTTC
CASSLDRNEQFF
>TRBJ1-5|TRBV28|NA|NA
TGTGCCAGCAGTTTATCCGGCGGAGGTCAGCCCCAGCATTTT
CASSLSGGGQPQHF
>TRBJ2-1|TRBV6-1|NA|NA
TGTGCCAGCGCAGGGAACGATTACAATGAGCAGTTCTTC
CASAGNDYNEQFF
>TRBJ1-6|TRBV11-2|NA|NA
TGTGCCAGCAGCTCGTTTAATTCACCCCTCCACTTT
CASSSFNSPLHF
>TRBJ2-3|TRBV7-9|NA|NA
TGTGCCAGCAGCTTATACAGGAGCACAGATACGCAGTATTTT
CASSLYRSTDTQYF
>TRBJ2-1|TRBV6-5|NA|NA
TGTGCCAGCAGTTACCAGGCAAGGGTCGATGAGCAGTTCTTC
CASSYQARVDEQFF
>TRBJ1-4|TRBV29-1|NA|NA
TGCAGCGTTGAATTTAGGGCATCTAATGAAAAACTGTTTTTT
CSVEFRASNEKLFF
>TRBJ2-7|TRBV6-5|NA|NA
TGTGCCAGCAGTTTTTCCGGAGTAGAGTACTTC
CASSFSGVEYF
>TRBJ1-1|TRBV6-5|TRBD1|few
TGTGCCAGCATCCAAATGGGGACAGGGGGCACTGAAGCTTTCTTT
CASIQMGTGGTEAFF
>TRBJ2-2|TRBV10-1|NA|NA
TGCGCCAGCAGTGAGTGGACAGAAACCACCGGGGAGCTGTTTTTT
CASSEWTETTGELFF
>TRBJ1-2|TRBV6-5|TRBD1|once
TGTGCCAGCAGTACCCTTCCAGGGGGTGGCTACACCTTC
CASSTLPGGGYTF
>TRBJ2-2|TRBV11-2|NA|NA
TGTGCCAGCAGCTTAGATCCACAGGGAATCGGGGAGCTGTTTTTT
CASSLDPQGIGELFF
>TRBJ2-5|TRBV6-6|NA|once
TGTGCCAGCAGCCGACAAGAGACCCAGTACTTC
CASSRQETQYF
>TRBJ2-1|TRBV6-2/TRBV6-3|TRBD2|NA
TGTGCCAGCAGTTACACCGGACTAGCGGGAGGTACTCCGTTCTTC
CASSYTGLAGGTPFF
>TRBJ1-2|TRBV2|TRBD1|NA
TGTGCCAGCAGCCCGGGACAGGGGGCTTATGGCTACACCTTC
CASSPGQGAYGYTF
>TRBJ1-5|TRBV7-2|NA|NA
TGTGCCAGCAGCTTCGCAGGGAGTCAGCCCCAGCATTTT
CASSFAGSQPQHF
>TRBJ2-3|TRBV4-1|NA|NA
TGCGCCAGCAGCCACCTGGGGTCAGATACGCAGTATTTT
CASSHLGSDTQYF
>TRBJ2-5|TRBV5-1|TRBD2|NA
TGCGCCAGCAGCCCGGCAGCGGGAGGGGAGACCCAGTACTTC
CASSPAAGGETQYF
>TRBJ2-1|TRBV19|NA|NA
TGTGCCAGTAGACGTATTGGGGGTTATAGTGAGCAGTTCTTC
CASRRIGGYSEQFF
>TRBJ2-7|TRBV28|TRBD2|NA
TGTGCCAGCAGTTCCGCCTTAGCGGGTAAACTAACCTACGAGCAGTACTTC
CASSSALAGKLTYEQYF
>TRBJ2-1|TRBV3-1/TRBV3-2|NA|NA
TGTGCCAGCAGCCAACCCCCTGGGTGTCCGGGACTGAGATACAATGAGCAGTTCTTC
CASSQPPGCPGLRYNEQFF
>TRBJ2-1|TRBV6-6|NA|NA
TGTGCCAGCAGTTACTTTGACAAGCTCGATACAGATGAGCAGTTCTTC
CASSYFDKLDTDEQFF
>TRBJ1-2|TRBV30|NA|NA
TGTGCCTGGAGTGTAACCAGGGTTTATGGCTACACCTTC
CAWSVTRVYGYTF
>TRBJ2-2|TRBV7-7|NA|once
TGTGCCAGCAGCTTGGAGACAGGGAGGACCGGGGAGCTGTTTTTT
CASSLETGRTGELFF
>TRBJ2-2|TRBV5-1|TRBD2|NA
TGCGCCAGCAGTGATAGCGGGATGGCCGGGGAGCTGTTTTTT
CASSDSGMAGELFF
>TRBJ1-5|TRBV6-1|NA|NA
TGTGCCAGCAGTGAAGGCGCAATCGGTGATGGCAATCAGCCCCAGCATTTT
CASSEGAIGDGNQPQHF
>TRBJ1-1|TRBV18|NA|NA
TGTGCCAGCCTCTCGGTGGCGAACACTGAAGCTTTCTTT
CASLSVANTEAFF
>TRBJ2-2|TRBV27|NA|NA
TGTGCCAGCAGTTTCGCAGGGAATACCGGGGAGCTGTTTTTT
CASSFAGNTGELFF
>TRBJ2-2|TRBV6-1|TRBD2|NA
TGTGCCAGCAGTGAACCGGGGCTAGCGGGTGCCACCGGGGAGCTGTTTTTT
CASSEPGLAGATGELFF
>TRBJ1-1|TRBV29-1|NA|NA
TGCAGCGTTAGCAGAGTCATGAACACTGAAGCTTTCTTT
CSVSRVMNTEAFF
>TRBJ2-5|TRBV27|NA|NA
TGTGCCAGCAGTTTCCGGCTGGGCGGGACCCAGTACTTC
CASSFRLGGTQYF
>TRBJ2-7|TRBV28|NA|few
TGTGCCAGCAGTCTCCTTTACTACGAGCAGTACTTC
CASSLLYYEQYF
>TRBJ1-1|TRBV18|NA|NA
TGTGCCAGCTCACCGTACACTAGTGGGTACACTGAAGCTTTCTTT
CASSPYTSGYTEAFF
>TRBJ1-6|TRBV19|NA|NA
TGTGCCTCTCGGGAACAGCGAAGACCCAATTCACCCCTCCACTTT
CASREQRRPNSPLHF